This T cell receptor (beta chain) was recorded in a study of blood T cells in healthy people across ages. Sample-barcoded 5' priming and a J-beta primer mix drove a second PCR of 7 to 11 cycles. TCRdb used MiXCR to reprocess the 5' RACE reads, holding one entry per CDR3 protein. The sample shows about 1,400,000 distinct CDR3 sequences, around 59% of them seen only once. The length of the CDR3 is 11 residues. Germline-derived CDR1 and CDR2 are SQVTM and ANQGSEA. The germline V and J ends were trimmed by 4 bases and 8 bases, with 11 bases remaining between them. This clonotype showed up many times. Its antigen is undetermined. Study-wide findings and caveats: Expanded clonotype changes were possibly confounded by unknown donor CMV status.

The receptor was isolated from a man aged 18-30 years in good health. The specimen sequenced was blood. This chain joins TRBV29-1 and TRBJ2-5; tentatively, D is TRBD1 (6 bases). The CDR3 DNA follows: TGCAGCGTTGTTGCAGGGGAAACCCAGTACTTC. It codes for CSVVAGETQYF.